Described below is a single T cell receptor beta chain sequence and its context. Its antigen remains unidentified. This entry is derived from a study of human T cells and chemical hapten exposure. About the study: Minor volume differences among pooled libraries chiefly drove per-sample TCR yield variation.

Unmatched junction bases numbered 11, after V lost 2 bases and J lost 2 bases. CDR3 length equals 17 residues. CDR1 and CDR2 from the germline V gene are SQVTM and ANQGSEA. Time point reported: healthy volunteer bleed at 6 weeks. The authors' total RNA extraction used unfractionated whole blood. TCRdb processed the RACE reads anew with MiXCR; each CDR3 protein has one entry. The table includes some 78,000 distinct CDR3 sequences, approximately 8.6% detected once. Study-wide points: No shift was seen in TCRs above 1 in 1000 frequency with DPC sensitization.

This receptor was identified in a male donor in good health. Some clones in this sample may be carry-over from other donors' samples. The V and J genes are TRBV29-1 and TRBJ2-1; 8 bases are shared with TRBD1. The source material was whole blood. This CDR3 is CSVESDLRTGPYNEQFF. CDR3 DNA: TGCAGCGTTGAATCTGACCTGAGGACAGGGCCCTACAATGAGCAGTTCTTC.